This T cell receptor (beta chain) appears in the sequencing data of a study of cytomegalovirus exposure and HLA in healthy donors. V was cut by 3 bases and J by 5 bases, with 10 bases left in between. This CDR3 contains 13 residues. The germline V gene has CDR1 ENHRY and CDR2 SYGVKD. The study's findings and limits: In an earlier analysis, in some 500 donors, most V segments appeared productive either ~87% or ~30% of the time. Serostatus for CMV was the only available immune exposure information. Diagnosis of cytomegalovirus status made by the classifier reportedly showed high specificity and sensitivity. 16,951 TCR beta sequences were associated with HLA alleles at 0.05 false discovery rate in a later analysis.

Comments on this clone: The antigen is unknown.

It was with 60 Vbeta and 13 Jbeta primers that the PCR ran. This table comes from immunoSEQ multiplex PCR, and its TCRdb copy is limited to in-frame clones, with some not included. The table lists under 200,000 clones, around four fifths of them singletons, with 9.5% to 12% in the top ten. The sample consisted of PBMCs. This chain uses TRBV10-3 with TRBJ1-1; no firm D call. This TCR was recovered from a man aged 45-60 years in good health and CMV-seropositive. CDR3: CAISDREWTEAFF. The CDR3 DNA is TGTGCCATCAGTGATCGGGAATGGACTGAAGCTTTCTTT.